This T cell receptor (beta chain) was captured in a study of CD8 T cells in ankylosing spondylitis. V lost 4 bases, J lost 0 bases, and 9 bases lay in between. This CDR3 spans 15 amino acids. Quantitative 5'-RACE with molecular barcodes produced the TCR beta libraries. TCRdb analysed the 5' RACE reads with MiXCR anew, one entry per CDR3 protein. The repertoire holds about 340,000 distinct CDR3 sequences, with approximately 14% as singletons. V gene TRBV12-3 or TRBV12-4 combines with J gene TRBJ2-2; possibly TRBD1 for D (5 bases). The origin of this receptor is a male donor with ankylosing spondylitis or in good health (not recorded which). Sequencing input: blood, either unsorted or a sorted T cell fraction (not recorded which). The chain's CDR3 is CASSYGRANTGELFF. The CDR3 bases are TGTGCCAGCAGTTATGGCAGGGCGAACACCGGGGAGCTGTTTTTT.